This T cell receptor (beta chain) was retrieved from a study of OX40 agonist ivuxolimab in advanced cancers. CDR1 SGHDT and CDR2 YYEEEE come from the germline V gene. CDR3 length: 15 amino acids. V shed 0 bases and J shed 4 bases, with 13 bases lying between them. Repertoires were generated with immunoSEQ multiplex PCR, while TCRdb's copy carries only in-frame clones and drops some. The repertoire has tens of thousands of clones, 80% to 90% of them found once; the top ten carry roughly 1.1%. The sequence was obtained from an adult with an advanced solid tumor such as melanoma, head and neck, liver or kidney cancer. The input for sequencing was CD4+ or CD8+ T cells sorted from blood, taken in a trial of the OX40 agonist ivuxolimab. The chain recombines TRBV5-6 with TRBJ2-5; TRBD2 is a possible D gene (6 bases). The CDR3 here is CASSLDGGRGETQYF. Written as DNA, the CDR3 is TGTGCCAGCAGCTTGGACGGGGGAAGGGGAGAGACCCAGTACTTC.